This is a list of T cell receptor beta chains from one sample in a study of cytomegalovirus exposure and HLA in healthy donors. The repertoire was sequenced with immunoSEQ multiplex PCR; TCRdb's copy has only in-frame clones and lacks some. The repertoire includes roughly 260,000 clones, about 87% of them detected once, and about 3% sits in the top ten. The sequenced sample consisted of PBMCs. The receptors originated from a man aged 18 to 29 in good health and CMV-seronegative. Each CDR3 is given with its conserved first and last residue. The order of the fields is clone size, V gene, J gene, D gene, CDR3 protein, CDR3 DNA. The D gene is left open where the match is weak. The size of a clone is reported for some rows only, either as once, few or many, or as a class for expanded clones.

-	TRBV30	TRBJ2-5	-	CAWSVLRTQYF	TGTGCCTGGAGCGTCCTCCGGACCCAGTACTTC
-	TRBV4-3	TRBJ2-5	-	CASSQAKAFQETQYF	TGCGCCAGCAGCCAAGCTAAAGCCTTCCAAGAGACCCAGTACTTC
-	TRBV28	TRBJ2-7	TRBD1	CASSSTGTGNYEQYF	TGTGCCAGCAGTTCAACCGGGACAGGGAATTACGAGCAGTACTTC
-	TRBV7-9	TRBJ1-5	TRBD1	CASSSSGRQGLNQPQHF	TGTGCCAGCAGCTCCAGCGGCCGACAGGGTCTCAATCAGCCCCAGCATTTT
-	TRBV11-2	TRBJ2-7	-	CASSLVTAGEQYF	TGTGCCAGCAGCTTAGTGACGGCGGGCGAGCAGTACTTC
-	TRBV27	TRBJ2-2	TRBD2	CASRSISGRAAGELFF	TGTGCCAGCAGATCCATCAGCGGGAGGGCCGCCGGGGAGCTGTTTTTT
-	TRBV11-3	TRBJ2-7	TRBD2	CASSPTGTSGSRSEQYF	TGTGCCAGCAGCCCAACAGGGACTAGCGGGAGTCGGAGCGAGCAGTACTTC
-	TRBV6-5	TRBJ2-5	-	CASTPTQGVWETQYF	TGTGCCAGCACCCCTACACAGGGAGTATGGGAGACCCAGTACTTC
-	TRBV5-1	TRBJ1-2	-	CASSFEGDYGYTF	TGCGCCAGCAGCTTTGAGGGGGACTATGGCTACACCTTC
-	TRBV6-1	TRBJ2-7	TRBD1	CASSPWTGVFYEQYF	TGTGCCAGCAGTCCTTGGACAGGGGTCTTCTACGAGCAGTACTTC
-	TRBV19	TRBJ1-3	-	CASSIGRVTGNTIYF	TGTGCCAGTAGTATCGGCAGGGTGACTGGAAACACCATATATTTT
-	TRBV5-4	TRBJ2-6	-	CASSGDRGSSSGANVLTF	TGTGCCAGCAGCGGAGACCGTGGGAGTAGCTCTGGGGCCAACGTCCTGACTTTC
-	TRBV28	TRBJ2-1	-	CASCQGPNEQFF	TGTGCCAGCTGCCAGGGTCCCAATGAGCAGTTCTTC
few	TRBV7-8	TRBJ2-2	-	CASSLDARGKGSF	TGTGCCAGCAGCTTAGATGCGCGGGGTAAAGGGTCTTTT
-	TRBV4-3	TRBJ2-7	-	CASSQEQGPYEQYF	TGCGCCAGCAGCCAAGAGCAGGGGCCCTACGAGCAGTACTTC
-	TRBV18	TRBJ2-7	TRBD1	CASSQGQGGSYEQYF	TGTGCCAGCTCACAGGGACAGGGGGGATCCTACGAGCAGTACTTC
once	TRBV7-9	TRBJ2-7	TRBD2	CASSSSGGSYEQYF	TGTGCCAGCAGCTCTAGCGGGGGGAGCTACGAGCAGTACTTC
once	TRBV11-2	TRBJ1-5	TRBD1	CASSVTGGAEPQHF	TGTGCCAGCAGTGTTACAGGGGGCGCCGAGCCCCAGCATTTT
-	TRBV6-5	TRBJ1-2	-	CASHGYAGYGYTF	TGTGCCAGCCACGGGTACGCCGGTTATGGCTACACCTTC
-	TRBV28	TRBJ2-3	-	CASLSSEVDTQYF	TGTGCCAGCCTCTCGAGCGAAGTAGATACGCAGTATTTT
few	TRBV18	TRBJ2-7	TRBD2	CASSPGLAGSFEQYF	TGTGCCAGCTCACCAGGCCTAGCGGGAAGCTTCGAGCAGTACTTC
-	TRBV29-1	TRBJ1-2	-	CSVDRGANYGYTF	TGCAGCGTTGATCGGGGGGCCAACTATGGCTACACCTTC
-	TRBV18	TRBJ1-1	TRBD1	CASSPIPGQGLAFF	TGTGCCAGCTCACCTATCCCGGGACAGGGGCTTGCTTTCTTT
-	TRBV6-6	TRBJ1-1	-	CASSYLVTEAFF	TGTGCCAGCAGTTACTTAGTCACTGAAGCTTTCTTT
-	TRBV29-1	TRBJ2-3	-	CSVEWSSDTQYF	TGCAGCGTTGAATGGAGTTCAGATACGCAGTATTTT
once	TRBV2	TRBJ2-1	TRBD2	CAREGLAGYNEQFF	TGTGCCAGGGAAGGACTAGCGGGCTACAATGAGCAGTTCTTC
-	TRBV6-6	TRBJ1-1	-	CASRVTLQDTEAFF	TGTGCCAGCCGGGTCACTCTACAGGACACTGAAGCTTTCTTT
-	TRBV6-5	TRBJ2-1	TRBD1	CASSHAPDRANEQFF	TGTGCCAGCAGTCACGCCCCGGACAGGGCCAATGAGCAGTTCTTC
-	TRBV5-1	TRBJ2-7	-	CASSPVSPRDEQYF	TGCGCCAGCAGCCCCGTGAGCCCCAGGGACGAGCAGTACTTC
-	TRBV9	TRBJ2-7	-	CASSVTGNSYEQYF	TGTGCCAGCAGCGTAACTGGTAACTCCTACGAGCAGTACTTC
-	TRBV13	TRBJ2-5	-	CASSLAGSETQYF	TGTGCCAGCAGCTTAGCAGGGTCAGAGACCCAGTACTTC
-	TRBV6-1	TRBJ1-1	-	CASSVGGREKLFF	TGTGCCAGCAGTGTTGGGGGCCGGGAAAAGCTTTTCTTT
-	TRBV7-2	TRBJ1-3	TRBD1	CASSLATGSGNTIYF	TGTGCCAGCAGCTTAGCGACAGGGTCAGGAAACACCATATATTTT
-	TRBV30	TRBJ1-1	TRBD1	CAWGTGFGTEAFF	TGTGCCTGGGGGACAGGGTTTGGGACTGAAGCTTTCTTT
-	TRBV28	TRBJ2-1	-	CASSRLDIAEQFF	TGTGCCAGCAGTCGCTTGGACATCGCTGAGCAGTTCTTC
-	TRBV27	TRBJ1-5	TRBD1	CASSLQGAQPQHF	TGTGCCAGCAGTTTACAGGGGGCACAGCCCCAGCATTTT
-	TRBV18	TRBJ1-2	-	CASSQGTFYGYTF	TGTGCCAGCTCACAAGGGACATTCTATGGCTACACCTTC
-	TRBV7-9	TRBJ2-3	-	CASSRAGGDTQYF	TGTGCCAGCAGCCGCGCCGGAGGGGATACGCAGTATTTT
-	TRBV21-1	TRBJ1-5	-	CASIQGRDQPQHF	TGTGCCAGCATACAGGGTCGCGATCAGCCCCAGCATTTT
-	TRBV18	TRBJ2-7	-	CASSPPGQAYEQYF	TGTGCCAGCTCACCTCCGGGACAAGCCTACGAGCAGTACTTC
-	TRBV9	TRBJ2-5	-	CASSVGVPRETQYF	TGTGCCAGCAGCGTCGGTGTTCCCCGGGAGACCCAGTACTTC
-	TRBV11-2	TRBJ2-7	TRBD2	CASSTNRGWLAGNEQYF	TGTGCCAGCAGCACCAATCGGGGGTGGTTAGCGGGGAACGAGCAGTACTTC
-	TRBV25-1	TRBJ2-3	-	CASESGRGADTQYF	TGTGCCAGCGAAAGCGGGCGGGGCGCAGATACGCAGTATTTT
-	TRBV10-2	TRBJ2-1	-	CASSLPVNEQFF	TGCGCCAGCAGTCTCCCAGTCAATGAGCAGTTCTTC
many	TRBV6-1	TRBJ2-3	TRBD2	CASSERAGGPSDTQYF	TGTGCCAGCAGTGAAAGGGCGGGAGGCCCTTCCGATACGCAGTATTTT
-	TRBV9	TRBJ1-6	-	CASSVAGSYNSPLHF	TGTGCCAGCAGCGTAGCGGGTTCCTATAATTCACCCCTCCACTTT
-	TRBV4-3	TRBJ2-7	TRBD1	CASSQELDRGHEQYF	TGCGCCAGCAGCCAAGAGCTGGACAGGGGCCACGAGCAGTACTTC
-	TRBV7-2	TRBJ2-7	TRBD1	CASATQGSYEQYF	TGTGCCAGCGCCACACAGGGGTCCTACGAGCAGTACTTC
-	TRBV5-6	TRBJ2-7	-	CASSFRDTKAYEQYF	TGTGCCAGCAGCTTCCGGGACACTAAAGCCTACGAGCAGTACTTC
-	TRBV10-2	TRBJ2-7	TRBD2	CASSGLAATYEQYF	TGCGCCAGTTCCGGACTAGCGGCTACCTACGAGCAGTACTTC